The present T cell receptor (beta chain) was sequenced within a study of identical twins. The study's findings and limits: While abundant cord blood beta clonotypes carried fewer insertions, memory repertoires showed no such pattern.

CDR3 length: 15 residues. Germline CDR1 reads SQVTM; CDR2 reads ANQGSEA. The V end was cut by 5 bases, the J end by 3 bases, with 19 bases between. On this clonotype itself: Its antigen is not known.

Each CDR3 protein gets one entry after TCRdb re-called the 5' RACE reads with MiXCR. The table lists approximately 230,000 distinct CDR3 sequences, about 6.7% of them singletons. A further study also used this sample, focusing on T cells expressing NK-cell markers.

The clonotype comes from a woman between 18 and 30 years old in good health. Sequenced input: CD8+ T cells sorted from blood. V is TRBV29-1 and J is TRBJ1-2, with D hard to call. This CDR3 reads CSVPFRGRTDYGYTF. The CDR3 region has the DNA TGCAGCGTTCCCTTTCGAGGGAGAACGGACTATGGCTACACCTTC.